The present T cell receptor beta chain was sequenced within a study of Ad26.COV2.S vaccination and SARS-CoV-2 variants. Study details: In the study, Ad26.COV2.S was injected intramuscularly once, or twice 56 days apart.

Here immunoSEQ multiplex PCR was the method, and the copy in TCRdb shows in-frame clones only, minus some. The data hold hundreds of thousands of clones, with about 89% observed a single time. Study-level results: It was vaccine recipients, not placebo recipients, who had the higher spike-specific TCR breadth.

As for this clone: The antigen remains unidentified.

Between the trimmed V and J ends, which lost 3 bases and 1 base, there was a span of 9 bases. Per the germline V gene, CDR1 is LNHDA and CDR2 is SQIVND (reference sequence). The CDR3 has 15 amino acids. Treatment of the sample: roughly 18 received Ad26.COV2.S at low or high dose, single or two shots; about 5 received placebo; per-sample allocation not given. Sampling was performed 63 days after the first vaccine or placebo injection. Based in Boston, the donor was an adult of 18-55 years. Expressing Wuhan-strain SARS-CoV-2 spike, an Ad26 vector served as the vaccine. This receptor was taken from a person between 18 and 59 years old who received the Ad26.COV2.S COVID-19 vaccine or a placebo. This specimen was peripheral blood, taken in a trial of Ad26.COV2.S vaccine versus placebo. The chain has TRBV19 and TRBJ2-2, with D possibly called TRBD1 or TRBD2 (5 bases each). CDR3 in DNA: TGTGCCAGTAGTATGGGGGATAGGAACACCGGGGAGCTGTTTTTT. Translation: CASSMGDRNTGELFF.